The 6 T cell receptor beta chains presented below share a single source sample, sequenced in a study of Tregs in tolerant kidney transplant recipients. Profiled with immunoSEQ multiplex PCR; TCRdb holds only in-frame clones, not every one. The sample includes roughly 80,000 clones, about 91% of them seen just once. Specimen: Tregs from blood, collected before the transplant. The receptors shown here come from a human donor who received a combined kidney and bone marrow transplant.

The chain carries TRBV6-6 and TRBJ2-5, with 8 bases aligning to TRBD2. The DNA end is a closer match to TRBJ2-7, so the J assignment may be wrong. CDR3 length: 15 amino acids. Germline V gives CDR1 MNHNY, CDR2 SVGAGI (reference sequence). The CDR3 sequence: CASSHFSGTPDEQYF. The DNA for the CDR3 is TGTGCCAGCAGTCATTTTAGCGGGACGCCGGACGAGCAGTACTTC.

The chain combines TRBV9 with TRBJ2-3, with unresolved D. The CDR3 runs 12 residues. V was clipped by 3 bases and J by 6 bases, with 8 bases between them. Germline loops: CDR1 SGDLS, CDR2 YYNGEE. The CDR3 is CASSEHKDTQYF. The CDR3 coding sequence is TGTGCCAGCAGCGAGCATAAGGATACGCAGTATTTT.

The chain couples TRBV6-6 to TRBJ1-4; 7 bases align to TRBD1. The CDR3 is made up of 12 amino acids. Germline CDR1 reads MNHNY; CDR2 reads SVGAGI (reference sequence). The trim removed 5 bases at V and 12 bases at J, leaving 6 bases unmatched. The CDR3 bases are TGTGCCAGCAGTACACAGGGGCCCGAACTGTTTTTT. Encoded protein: CASSTQGPELFF.

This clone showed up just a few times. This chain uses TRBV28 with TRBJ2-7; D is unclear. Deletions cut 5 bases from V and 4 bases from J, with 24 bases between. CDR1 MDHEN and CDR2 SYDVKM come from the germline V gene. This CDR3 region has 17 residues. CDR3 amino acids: CASSPKRRTLGTYEQYF. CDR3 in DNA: TGTGCCAGCAGTCCCAAAAGGCGGACGCTGGGAACTTACGAGCAGTACTTC.

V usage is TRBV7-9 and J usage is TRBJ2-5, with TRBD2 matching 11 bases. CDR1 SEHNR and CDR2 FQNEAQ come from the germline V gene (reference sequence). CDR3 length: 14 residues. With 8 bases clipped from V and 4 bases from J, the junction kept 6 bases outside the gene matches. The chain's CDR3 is CASCRLAGGETQYF. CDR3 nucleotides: TGTGCCAGCTGCAGGCTAGCGGGAGGAGAGACCCAGTACTTC.

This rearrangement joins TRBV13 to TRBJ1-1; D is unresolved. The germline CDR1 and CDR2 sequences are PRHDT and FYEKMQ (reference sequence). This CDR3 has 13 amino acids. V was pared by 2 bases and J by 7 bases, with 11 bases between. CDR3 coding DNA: TGTGCCAGCAGCTTACCTACGTTGGTTGAAGCTTTCTTT. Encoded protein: CASSLPTLVEAFF.